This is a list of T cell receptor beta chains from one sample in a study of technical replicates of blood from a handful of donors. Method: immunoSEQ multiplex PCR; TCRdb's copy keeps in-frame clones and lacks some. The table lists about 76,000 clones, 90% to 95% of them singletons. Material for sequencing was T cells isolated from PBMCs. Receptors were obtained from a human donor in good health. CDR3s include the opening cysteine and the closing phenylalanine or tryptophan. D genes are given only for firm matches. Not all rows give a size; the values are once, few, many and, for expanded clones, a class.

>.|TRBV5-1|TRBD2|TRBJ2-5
CASSWRTSGETQYF
TGCGCCAGCAGCTGGAGGACTAGTGGAGAGACCCAGTACTTC
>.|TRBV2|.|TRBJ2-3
CASSGPDRDTQYF
TGTGCCAGCAGCGGACCGGACAGAGATACGCAGTATTTT
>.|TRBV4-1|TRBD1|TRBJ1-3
CASSHWDRALSGNTIYF
TGCGCCAGCAGCCACTGGGACAGGGCCCTCTCTGGAAACACCATATATTTT
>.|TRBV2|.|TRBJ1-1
CASRGIQGETEAFF
TGTGCCAGCAGGGGAATTCAGGGTGAGACTGAAGCTTTCTTT
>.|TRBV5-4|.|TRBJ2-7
CASSVGGGGKVEQYF
TGTGCCAGCAGCGTTGGAGGGGGGGGAAAGGTAGAGCAGTACTTC
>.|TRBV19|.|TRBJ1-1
CASSISVREEAFF
TGTGCCAGTAGTATATCGGTGCGTGAGGAAGCTTTCTTT
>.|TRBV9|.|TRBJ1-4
CASSPRGGASKTNEKLFF
TGTGCCAGCAGTCCTAGGGGGGGCGCTTCGAAAACTAATGAAAAACTGTTTTTT
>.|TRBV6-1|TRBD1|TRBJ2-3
CASSEKGLPGQEYASTDTQYF
TGTGCCAGCAGTGAAAAAGGTTTGCCGGGACAGGAATACGCTAGCACAGATACGCAGTATTTT
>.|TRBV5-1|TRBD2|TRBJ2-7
CASSLTSSGGSYEQYF
TGCGCCAGCAGCTTGACCTCTAGCGGGGGGTCCTACGAGCAGTACTTC
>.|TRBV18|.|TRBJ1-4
CASSPSGEANEKLFF
TGTGCCAGCTCACCGTCAGGTGAAGCTAATGAAAAACTGTTTTTT
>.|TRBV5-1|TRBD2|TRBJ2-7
CASSASGGAYEQYF
TGCGCCAGCAGCGCCTCGGGAGGGGCCTACGAGCAGTACTTC
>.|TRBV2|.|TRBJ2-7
CASSEGGLLPYEQYF
TGTGCCAGCAGTGAAGGGGGACTCCTCCCCTACGAGCAGTACTTC
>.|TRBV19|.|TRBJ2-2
CASRAFARLPNTGELFF
TGTGCCAGTAGAGCCTTCGCGAGACTACCTAACACCGGGGAGCTGTTTTTT
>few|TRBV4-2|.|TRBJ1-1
CASSQESNFGGNTEAFF
TGTGCCAGCAGCCAAGAATCCAACTTCGGGGGAAACACTGAAGCTTTCTTT
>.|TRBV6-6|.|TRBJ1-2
CASSSSAGTSGYTF
TGTGCCAGCAGTTCCTCGGCAGGGACTAGTGGCTACACCTTC
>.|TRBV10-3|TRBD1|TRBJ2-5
CAIGGQRETQYF
TGTGCCATCGGGGGACAGAGAGAGACCCAGTACTTC
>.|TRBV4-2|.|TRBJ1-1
CASSQDLVLGGQGSGNTEAFF
TGTGCCAGCAGCCAAGATTTGGTTCTAGGGGGACAAGGATCCGGGAACACTGAAGCTTTCTTT
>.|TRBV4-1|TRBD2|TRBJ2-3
CASSPGLAGGQGYF
TGCGCCAGCAGCCCCGGGCTAGCGGGAGGCCAAGGGTATTTT
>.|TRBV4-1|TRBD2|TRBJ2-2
CASSHRLAGSAGELFF
TGCGCCAGCAGCCATCGACTAGCGGGAAGCGCCGGGGAGCTGTTTTTT
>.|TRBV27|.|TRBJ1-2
CASSLAALNYGYTF
TGTGCCAGCAGTTTAGCGGCACTTAACTATGGCTACACCTTC
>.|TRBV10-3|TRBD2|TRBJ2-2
CAISVTSGRKNTGELFF
TGTGCCATCAGTGTGACTAGCGGGAGGAAGAACACCGGGGAGCTGTTTTTT
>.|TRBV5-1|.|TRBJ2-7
CASSLGRGMDEQYF
TGCGCCAGCAGCTTGGGCAGGGGTATGGACGAGCAGTACTTC
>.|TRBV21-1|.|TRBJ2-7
CASSKRRQRAYEQYF
TGTGCCAGCAGCAAACGGCGACAGCGGGCCTACGAGCAGTACTTC
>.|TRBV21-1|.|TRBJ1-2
CASSTSGGHGYTF
TGTGCCAGCAGCACCTCGGGGGGGCATGGCTACACCTTC
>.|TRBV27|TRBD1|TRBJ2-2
CASKVGGQGIAGELFF
TGTGCCAGCAAAGTTGGAGGACAGGGTATCGCCGGGGAGCTGTTTTTT
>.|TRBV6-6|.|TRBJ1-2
CASSPRAEYGYTF
TGTGCCAGCAGTCCCAGGGCTGAGTATGGCTACACCTTC
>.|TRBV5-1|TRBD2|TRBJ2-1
CASSFWTSGVLGDEQFF
TGCGCCAGCAGCTTTTGGACTAGCGGGGTTTTAGGTGATGAGCAGTTCTTC
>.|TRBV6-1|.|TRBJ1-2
CASAREGHYGYTF
TGTGCCAGCGCAAGAGAGGGTCACTATGGCTACACCTTC
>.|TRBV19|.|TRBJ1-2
CATTGSSTYNYGYTF
TGTGCCACCACGGGATCCAGTACTTATAACTATGGCTACACCTTC
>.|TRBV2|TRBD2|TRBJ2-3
CASSEAWLAGGPGGTDTQYF
TGTGCCAGCAGTGAAGCATGGCTAGCGGGAGGGCCGGGGGGCACAGATACGCAGTATTTT
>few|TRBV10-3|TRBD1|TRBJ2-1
CAISERQGNYNEQFF
TGTGCCATCAGTGAGCGACAGGGGAATTACAATGAGCAGTTCTTC
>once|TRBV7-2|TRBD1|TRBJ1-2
CASSPWTGGNYGYTF
TGTGCCAGCAGCCCTTGGACAGGGGGCAATTATGGCTACACCTTC
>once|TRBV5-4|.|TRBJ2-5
CASSFWDSGTQYF
TGTGCCAGCAGCTTTTGGGATAGCGGGACCCAGTACTTC
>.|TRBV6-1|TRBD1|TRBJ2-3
CASIRDREGDTQYF
TGTGCCAGCATAAGGGACAGGGAGGGAGATACGCAGTATTTT
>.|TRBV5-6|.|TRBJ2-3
CASSLKQGGVDTQYF
TGTGCCAGCAGCTTAAAACAAGGAGGTGTAGATACGCAGTATTTT
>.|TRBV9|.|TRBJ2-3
CASSASVGDTQYF
TGTGCCAGCAGCGCATCGGTTGGAGATACGCAGTATTTT
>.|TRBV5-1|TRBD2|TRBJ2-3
CASSPRPLAGVEDTQYF
TGCGCCAGCAGCCCTCGGCCACTAGCGGGGGTTGAAGATACGCAGTATTTT
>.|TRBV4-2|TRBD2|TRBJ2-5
CASSGLAGGETQYF
TGTGCCAGCAGCGGACTAGCGGGAGGAGAGACCCAGTACTTC
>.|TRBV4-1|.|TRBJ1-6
CASSQESLRNSPLHF
TGCGCCAGCAGCCAAGAGTCCCTTAGAAATTCACCCCTCCACTTT
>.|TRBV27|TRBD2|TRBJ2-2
CASSFWRGDSNTGELFF
TGTGCCAGCAGTTTTTGGCGGGGGGACTCGAACACCGGGGAGCTGTTTTTT
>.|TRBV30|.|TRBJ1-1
CAWDVAQGTEAFF
TGTGCCTGGGACGTGGCACAGGGCACTGAAGCTTTCTTT
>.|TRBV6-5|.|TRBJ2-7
CASSYSQGPYEQYF
TGTGCCAGCAGTTACTCGCAGGGTCCCTACGAGCAGTACTTC
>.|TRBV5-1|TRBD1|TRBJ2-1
CASSLEGTAYNEQFF
TGCGCCAGCAGCTTGGAAGGGACAGCTTACAATGAGCAGTTCTTC
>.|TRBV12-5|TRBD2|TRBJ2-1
CASGLVTSGRDNEQFF
TGTGCTAGTGGTTTGGTCACTAGCGGGAGGGACAATGAGCAGTTCTTC
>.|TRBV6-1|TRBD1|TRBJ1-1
CASSEAFNRGRTEAFF
TGTGCCAGCAGTGAAGCCTTTAACAGGGGAAGGACTGAAGCTTTCTTT
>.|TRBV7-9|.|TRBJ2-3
CASSLVASVMADTQYF
TGTGCCAGCAGCTTAGTGGCTAGCGTGATGGCAGATACGCAGTATTTT
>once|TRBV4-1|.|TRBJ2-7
CASSPKRAGTEQYF
TGCGCCAGCAGCCCCAAAAGGGCGGGTACCGAGCAGTACTTC
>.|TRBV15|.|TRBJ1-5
CATSRVTADQPQHF
TGTGCCACCAGCAGAGTAACAGCTGATCAGCCCCAGCATTTT
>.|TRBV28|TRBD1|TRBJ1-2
CASSPGTGALGYGYTF
TGTGCCAGCAGTCCCGGGACAGGGGCACTAGGCTATGGCTACACCTTC
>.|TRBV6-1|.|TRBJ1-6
CASRRVALGSPLHF
TGTGCCAGCAGACGGGTGGCTCTAGGTTCACCCCTCCACTTT
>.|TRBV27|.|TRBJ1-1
CASSFGVGIGRTEAFF
TGTGCCAGCAGTTTTGGAGTGGGTATTGGGAGAACTGAAGCTTTCTTT
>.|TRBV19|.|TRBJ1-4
CASSYPRYNEKLFF
TGTGCCAGTAGTTATCCCAGATATAATGAAAAACTGTTTTTT
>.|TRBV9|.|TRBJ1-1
CASSVSGGTEAFF
TGTGCCAGCAGCGTATCCGGGGGCACTGAAGCTTTCTTT
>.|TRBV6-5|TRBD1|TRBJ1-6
CASSYSGQKNSPLHF
TGTGCCAGCAGTTACTCGGGACAGAAGAATTCACCCCTCCACTTT
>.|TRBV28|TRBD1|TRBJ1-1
CASSWTGPRFGEAFF
TGTGCCAGCAGTTGGACAGGCCCCAGATTTGGTGAAGCTTTCTTT
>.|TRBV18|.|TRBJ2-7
CASSPPPRQQPSYEQYF
TGTGCCAGCTCACCACCTCCGAGACAGCAACCTTCCTACGAGCAGTACTTC
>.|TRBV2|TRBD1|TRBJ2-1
CASSELATGADEQFF
TGTGCCAGCAGTGAACTCGCTACAGGGGCGGATGAGCAGTTCTTC
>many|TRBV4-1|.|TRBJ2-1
CASTTFSENNEQFF
TGCGCCAGCACCACCTTTTCAGAAAACAATGAGCAGTTCTTC
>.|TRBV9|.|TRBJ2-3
CASSAGDLQSDTQYF
TGTGCCAGCAGCGCAGGGGATCTACAATCAGATACGCAGTATTTT
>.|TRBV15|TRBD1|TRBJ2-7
CATSRGDRDLSTPLQYF
TGTGCCACCAGCAGGGGGGACAGGGATCTCTCAACACCATTACAGTACTTC